These 19 T cell receptor beta chains were sequenced from one sample in a study of type 1 and type 2 diabetes patients. The PCR template was genomic DNA. A primer set of 30 forward and 13 reverse primers amplified the CDR3. TCRdb processed the multiplex PCR reads anew with MiXCR; each CDR3 protein has one entry. Among around 300,000 distinct CDR3 sequences listed, roughly 50% were seen once. The sequenced sample consisted of peripheral blood mononuclear cells (PBMCs). All receptors derive from a man younger than 35 with type 2 diabetes.

This rearrangement joins TRBV20-1 to TRBJ2-7; 7 bases match TRBD2. The trim removed 1 base at V and 3 bases at J, leaving 9 bases unmatched. Germline CDR1 reads DFQATT; CDR2 reads SNEGSKA (reference sequence). There are 15 residues in the CDR3. CDR3 residues: CSARGLAGEYYEQYF. CDR3 DNA sequence: TGCAGTGCTAGAGGACTAGCAGGAGAGTACTACGAGCAGTACTTC.

The gene calls are TRBV7-2 and TRBJ1-1, with D unclear. Germline V gene lookup returns CDR1 SGHTA and CDR2 FQGNSA. V dropped 4 bases and J dropped 5 bases, with 11 bases sitting between them. CDR3 length: 13 amino acids. In DNA form, the CDR3 reads TGTGCCAGCAGCTCCGCCGATCGGACTGAAGCTTTCTTT. It translates to CASSSADRTEAFF.

The genes are TRBV19 and TRBJ2-1; D gene ambiguous. This CDR3 region has 13 residues. CDR1 is LNHDA and CDR2 is SQIVND in the germline V gene (reference sequence). Trimming shortened V by 1 base and J by 10 bases, and 11 bases separated the two germline ends. The CDR3: CASSIGARREQFF. CDR3 bases: TGTGCCAGTAGTATAGGGGCCCGGCGGGAGCAGTTCTTC. The full variable domain, rest sourced from reference TRBV19 and TRBJ2-1, is DGGITQSPKYLFRKEGQNVTLSCEQNLNHDAMYWYRQDPGQGLRLIYYSQIVNDFQKGDIAEGYSVSREKKESFPLTVTSAQKNPTAFYLCASSIGARREQFFGPGTRLTVL.

The chain couples TRBV19 to TRBJ2-2; D might be TRBD1 or TRBD2, each matching 5 bases. CDR1 LNHDA and CDR2 SQIVND come from the germline V gene (reference sequence). Between the trimmed V and J ends, which lost 1 base and 5 bases, there was a span of 8 bases. CDR3 size: 14 residues. CDR3 sequence: CASSIARGTGELFF. DNA for the CDR3: TGTGCCAGTAGTATAGCGAGGGGAACCGGGGAGCTGTTTTTT.

The rearrangement links TRBV25-1 to TRBJ2-1, with a weak D call TRBD2 (6 bases). There are 16 residues in the CDR3. The V end lost 6 bases, the J end lost 6 bases, and 21 bases lay between the germline ends. Germline V gene sequence: CDR1 MGHDK, CDR2 SYGVNS. CDR3 bases: TGTGCCAGCAGCGTTAGCGGTGGCAGGGAGATCAATGAGCAGTTCTTC. As protein: CASSVSGGREINEQFF.

Turning to this clonotype: Being one base from a much bigger clone, this may be a read error. The chain links TRBV10-1 to TRBJ2-2, with D uncertain. The CDR3 length is 14 residues. CDR1 and CDR2 (germline): WNHNN, SYGVQD (reference sequence). The CDR3 DNA sequence: TGCGCCTGCAGTGAGATCGACGCCGGGGGGGAGCTGTTTTTT. Residues: CACSEIDAGGELFF.

Concerning this clonotype: This may be a read error: a much more frequent sequence differs by one nucleotide. The rearrangement uses TRBV14 and TRBJ2-7, with no clear D. This CDR3 spans 14 amino acids. Per germline, CDR1 SGHDN and CDR2 FVKESK. The CDR3 is CASSQRRSSYKQYF. CDR3 DNA: TGTGCCAGCAGCCAGAGAAGGAGCTCCTACAAGCAGTACTTC.

This clonotype was counted many times. The V gene is TRBV19, the J gene TRBJ1-6; 8 positions match TRBD1. Germline CDR1 LNHDA, CDR2 SQIVND (reference sequence). J gave up 10 bases and V 7 bases, and 9 bases lay outside the gene matches. The CDR3 has 14 amino acids. The CDR3 DNA reads TGTGCCAGTACCATGGACAGGGTAGGATCACCCCTCCACTTT. This sequence encodes CASTMDRVGSPLHF.

V and J are TRBV5-4 and TRBJ2-5; D is tentatively TRBD1 or TRBD2 (5 bases each). The germline CDR1 and CDR2 sequences are SGHNT and YYREEE (reference sequence). There are 13 residues in the CDR3. V lost 1 base, J lost 5 bases, and 9 bases lay in between. The CDR3 region has the DNA TGTGCCAGCAGCTTGTGGGGGTTGGAGACCCAGTACTTC. Translation gives CASSLWGLETQYF.

V gene TRBV27 combines with J gene TRBJ2-1; 10 bases are a match to TRBD1. V was clipped by 4 bases and J by 5 bases; unmatched bases: 2. The CDR3 spans 14 residues. Germline CDR1 reads MNHEY; CDR2 reads SMNVEV (reference sequence). The CDR3 loop reads CASSWDRGDNEQFF. The CDR3 DNA sequence: TGTGCCAGCAGTTGGGACAGGGGCGACAATGAGCAGTTCTTC.

Only a few counts were recorded for this clonotype. The chain recombines TRBV7-8 with TRBJ2-1; TRBD2 matches 8 bases. The CDR3 sequence is 13 residues long. The V segment lost 4 bases and the J segment 15 bases; nucleotides outside the gene matches: 11. Germline CDR1 SGHVS, CDR2 FQNEAQ. The CDR3 region has the DNA TGTGCCAGCAGCTCTCCTCCGGGACTAGTAGCGTTCTTC. Protein: CASSSPPGLVAFF.

V is TRBV18 and J is TRBJ2-7, with 7 positions matching TRBD2. The junction had 9 bases not matched to a gene; V was cut back by 4 bases and J by 0 bases. The CDR3 is 16 amino acids. Germline loops: CDR1 KGHSH, CDR2 LQKENI. The CDR3 DNA follows: TGTGCCAGCTCACTCAGTTTGGGCGGGAGCTCCTACGAGCAGTACTTC. It is translated as CASSLSLGGSSYEQYF.

The chain has TRBV4-2 and TRBJ2-7; no firm D call. Deletions cut 3 bases from V and 1 base from J, with 10 bases between. Germline loops: CDR1 LGHNA, CDR2 YNFKEQ. This CDR3 comprises 14 residues. CDR3 sequence (DNA): TGTGCCAGCAGCCAGGAAACAGAATCCTACGAGCAGTACTTC. Its translation: CASSQETESYEQYF.

On this clonotype itself: Germline and junction disagree at one end, which may indicate a read error. The chain employs TRBV19 and TRBJ1-2, with 7 bases matching TRBD1. The CDR3 runs to 13 residues. CDR1 LNHDA and CDR2 SQIVND come from the germline V gene (reference sequence). The CDR3 bases are TGTCCCAGTAGTATCGACAGGGAGGTTGGCTACACCTTC. Translated: CPSSIDREVGYTF. The variable domain in full, with the rest retrieved from reference TRBV19 and TRBJ1-2, is DGGITQSPKYLFRKEGQNVTLSCEQNLNHDAMYWYRQDPGQGLRLIYYSQIVNDFQKGDIAEGYSVSREKKESFPLTVTSAQKNPTAFYLCPSSIDREVGYTFGSGTRLTVV.

A word on this clonotype: Being one base from a much bigger clone, this may be a read error. Because it lacks the conserved phenylalanine or tryptophan at the end, this CDR3 is likely a read error. The chain is built from TRBV19 and TRBJ2-6; possible D gene TRBD1, 6 bases. The germline gives CDR1 LNHDA, CDR2 SQIVND (reference sequence). V lost 7 bases and J lost 0, with 10 bases in between. The CDR3 runs to 15 residues. The DNA of the CDR3 is TGTGCCAGTAATCAGGGGAGCTCTGGGGCCAACGTCCTGACTCTC. Encoded protein: CASNQGSSGANVLTL.

The rearrangement uses TRBV2 and TRBJ1-2; no firm D call. From germline, CDR1 is SNHLY and CDR2 FYNNEI. V dropped 6 bases and J dropped 8 bases, with 28 bases sitting between them. The CDR3 sequence is 17 residues long. CDR3 DNA: TGTGCCAGCAGGGACCCCGGACGGAAGGACTCACCTCACGGCTACACCTTC. Translated, it gives CASRDPGRKDSPHGYTF.

The chain couples TRBV6-5 to TRBJ1-1, with unresolved D. CDR3 length: 13 amino acids. Germline CDR1 MNHEY, CDR2 SVGAGI. Trimming cost V 1 base and J 3 bases, with 6 bases left between them. The CDR3 bases are TGTGCCAGCAGTTACTACGGGGACACTGAAGCTTTCTTT. This sequence encodes CASSYYGDTEAFF.

The table lists this clonotype with many counts. The chain couples TRBV15 to TRBJ2-6; D uncertain. V was trimmed by 3 bases and J by 2 bases, leaving 8 bases between them. The CDR3 length is 15 residues. CDR1 LNHNV and CDR2 YYDKDF come from the germline V gene (reference sequence). The CDR3 reads CATSSLPTGANVLTF. CDR3 sequence (DNA): TGTGCCACCAGCAGCCTCCCTACTGGGGCCAACGTCCTGACTTTC. The full variable domain, rest sourced from reference TRBV15 and TRBJ2-6, is DAMVIQNPRYQVTQFGKPVTLSCSQTLNHNVMYWYQQKSSQAPKLLFHYYDKDFNNEADTPDNFQSRRPNTSFCFLDIRSPGLGDTAMYLCATSSLPTGANVLTFGAGSRLTVL.

As concerns this clonotype: No conserved phenylalanine or tryptophan is present at the end of the CDR3, so a read error is the likely explanation. This chain joins TRBV30 and TRBJ1-1; D uncertain. The CDR3 totals 10 residues. CDR1 is GTSNPN and CDR2 is SVGIG in the germline V gene (reference sequence). V lost 6 bases and J lost 5, with 7 bases in between. The DNA of the CDR3 is TGTGCCTGTGGCAGAACTGAAGCTTTCTCT. This gives the protein CACGRTEAFS.